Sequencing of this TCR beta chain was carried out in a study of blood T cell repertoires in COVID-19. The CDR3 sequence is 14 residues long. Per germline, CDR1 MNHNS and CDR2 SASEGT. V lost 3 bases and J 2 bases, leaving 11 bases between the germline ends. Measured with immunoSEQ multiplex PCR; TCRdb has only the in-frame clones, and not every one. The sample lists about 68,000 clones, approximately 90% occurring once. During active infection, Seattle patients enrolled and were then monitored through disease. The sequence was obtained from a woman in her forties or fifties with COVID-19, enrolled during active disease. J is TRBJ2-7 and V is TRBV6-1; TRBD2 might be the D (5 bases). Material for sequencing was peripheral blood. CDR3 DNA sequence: TGTGCCAGCAGTGATAGCGTAAGTACCTACGAGCAGTACTTC. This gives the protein CASSDSVSTYEQYF.